The present entry profiles one TCR beta chain with its context. These data originate in a study of identifying expanded T cells in peripheral blood. Collection occurred without any documented infections or immune events in donors. The CDR3 loop spans 14 amino acids. Germline assignment: CDR1 LGHNA and CDR2 YNFKEQ. With 4 bases clipped from V and 2 bases from J, the junction kept 4 bases outside the gene matches. Sequencing was performed with immunoSEQ multiplex PCR; in TCRdb, only in-frame clones are kept and a portion is missing. Of more than 75,000 clones in the sample, roughly 86% were seen once. The TCR originated in a person aged 18-69 years in good health. Sequencing input: blood. V and J are TRBV4-2 and TRBJ2-5, with 7 positions matching TRBD1. CDR3: CASSLGTAQETQYF. The CDR3 DNA reads as TGTGCCAGCAGCCTGGGGACAGCACAAGAGACCCAGTACTTC.